Shown below are 4 T cell receptor beta chains from a single sample sequenced in a study of CD8+CD57+ T cells in acquired aplastic anemia. TCR beta VDJ and CDR3 profiles were obtained from a genomic DNA template. MiXCR was run by TCRdb on the reads, yielding one entry per CDR3 protein. The table lists some 200,000 distinct CDR3 sequences, 65% of them singletons, with roughly three fifths in the top ten. Whoever was chosen for sequencing had shown CD8+CD57+ cell expansion by flow cytometry. The sequencing input was sorted CD4+, CD8+, or CD8+CD57+ T cells (not recorded which) from PBMCs. These receptors were taken from a human donor with aplastic anemia.

This rearrangement joins TRBV6-5 to TRBJ1-1; the D is unclear. The CDR3 loop spans 13 amino acids. Germline CDR1 MNHEY, CDR2 SVGAGI. V lost 6 bases, J lost 7 bases, and 15 bases lay in between. The CDR3 loop reads CASSVARGREAFF. As DNA, the CDR3 is TGTGCCAGCAGCGTAGCGAGAGGACGTGAAGCTTTCTTT.

A few counts support this clonotype. This sequence joins TRBV7-2 and TRBJ1-5, with D perhaps TRBD1 (6 bases). The CDR3 covers 16 residues. Germline CDR1 reads SGHTA; CDR2 reads FQGNSA. The germline V and J ends were trimmed by 5 bases and 0 bases, with 14 bases remaining between them. CDR3 DNA: TGTGCCAGCAGCCTCAGACAGGTGGATAGCAATCAGCCCCAGCATTTT. This translates into CASSLRQVDSNQPQHF.

The rearrangement joins TRBV2 to TRBJ2-5; D perhaps matches TRBD1 (6 bases). V was shortened by 7 bases and J by 2 bases, with 11 bases between the two germline ends. CDR3 length equals 13 residues. The germline gives CDR1 SNHLY, CDR2 FYNNEI. The CDR3 DNA reads TGTGCCAGCAACCCGGACAGTCAAGAGACCCAGTACTTC. As protein: CASNPDSQETQYF.

V is TRBV12-3 or TRBV12-4 and J is TRBJ2-5; 9 nucleotides align to TRBD2. J lost 5 bases, V lost 1 base, and 5 bases had no gene match. The CDR3 covers 15 residues. The CDR3: CASSLGAGGPETQYF. The CDR3 DNA reads as TGTGCCAGCAGTTTAGGGGCGGGAGGGCCGGAGACCCAGTACTTC.